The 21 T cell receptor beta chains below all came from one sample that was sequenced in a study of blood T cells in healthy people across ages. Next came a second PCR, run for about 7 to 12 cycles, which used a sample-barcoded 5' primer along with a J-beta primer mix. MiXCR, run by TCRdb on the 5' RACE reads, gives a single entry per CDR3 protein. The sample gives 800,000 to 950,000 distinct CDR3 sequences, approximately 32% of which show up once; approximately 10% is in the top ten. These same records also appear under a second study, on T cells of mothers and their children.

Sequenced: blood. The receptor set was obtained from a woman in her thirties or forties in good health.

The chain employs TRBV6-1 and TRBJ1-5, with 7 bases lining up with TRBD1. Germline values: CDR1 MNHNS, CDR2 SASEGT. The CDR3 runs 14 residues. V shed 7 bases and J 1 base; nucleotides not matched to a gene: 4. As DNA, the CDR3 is TGTGCCAGCAATGACAGGGTCAGCAATCAGCCCCAGCATTTT. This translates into CASNDRVSNQPQHF.

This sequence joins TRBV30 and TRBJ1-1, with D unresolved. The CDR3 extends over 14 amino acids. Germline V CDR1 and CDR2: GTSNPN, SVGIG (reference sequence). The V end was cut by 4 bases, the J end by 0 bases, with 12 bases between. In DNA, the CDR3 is TGTGCCTGGACTACGGTAGGGCTGAACACTGAAGCTTTCTTT. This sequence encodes CAWTTVGLNTEAFF.

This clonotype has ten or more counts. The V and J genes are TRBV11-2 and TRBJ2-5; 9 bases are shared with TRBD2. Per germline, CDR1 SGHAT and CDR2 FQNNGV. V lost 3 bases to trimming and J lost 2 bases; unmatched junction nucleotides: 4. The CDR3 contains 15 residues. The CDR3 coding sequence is TGTGCCAGCAGCTTGCAGCGGGGGGTACAAGAGACCCAGTACTTC. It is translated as CASSLQRGVQETQYF.

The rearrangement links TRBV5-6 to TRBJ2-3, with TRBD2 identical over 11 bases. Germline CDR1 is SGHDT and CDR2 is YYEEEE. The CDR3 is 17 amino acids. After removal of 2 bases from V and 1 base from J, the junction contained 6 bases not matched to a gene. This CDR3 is CASSFYLAGGGTDTQYF. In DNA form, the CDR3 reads TGTGCCAGCAGCTTTTACCTAGCGGGGGGCGGCACAGATACGCAGTATTTT.

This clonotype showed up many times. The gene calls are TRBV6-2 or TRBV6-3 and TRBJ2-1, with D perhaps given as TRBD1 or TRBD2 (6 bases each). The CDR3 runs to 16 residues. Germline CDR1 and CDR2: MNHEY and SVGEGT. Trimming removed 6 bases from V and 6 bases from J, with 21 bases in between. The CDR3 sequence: CASSSGGFNRGNEQFF. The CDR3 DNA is TGTGCCAGCAGCTCCGGGGGCTTCAACCGGGGCAATGAGCAGTTCTTC.

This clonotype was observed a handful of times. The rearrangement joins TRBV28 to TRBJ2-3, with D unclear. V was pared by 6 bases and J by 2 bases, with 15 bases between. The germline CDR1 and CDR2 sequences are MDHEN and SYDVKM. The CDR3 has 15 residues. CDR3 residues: CASSYFFQATDTQYF. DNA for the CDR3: TGTGCCAGCAGCTACTTCTTTCAAGCCACAGATACGCAGTATTTT.

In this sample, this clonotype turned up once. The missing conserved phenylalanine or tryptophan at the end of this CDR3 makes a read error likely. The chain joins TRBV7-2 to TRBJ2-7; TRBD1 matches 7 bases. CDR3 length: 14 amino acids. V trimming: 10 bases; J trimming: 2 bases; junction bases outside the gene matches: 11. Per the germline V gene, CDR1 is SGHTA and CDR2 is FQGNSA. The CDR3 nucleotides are TGTGCCACCAAGCGCGACAGGGCCACCTACGAGCAGTACTTG. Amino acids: CATKRDRATYEQYL.

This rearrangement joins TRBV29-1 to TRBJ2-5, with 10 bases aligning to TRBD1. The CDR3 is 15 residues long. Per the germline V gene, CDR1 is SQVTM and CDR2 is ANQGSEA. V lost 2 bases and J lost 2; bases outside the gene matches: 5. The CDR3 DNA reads TGCAGCGTTGAAAGGGGACAGGGGCAACAAGAGACCCAGTACTTC. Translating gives CSVERGQGQQETQYF.

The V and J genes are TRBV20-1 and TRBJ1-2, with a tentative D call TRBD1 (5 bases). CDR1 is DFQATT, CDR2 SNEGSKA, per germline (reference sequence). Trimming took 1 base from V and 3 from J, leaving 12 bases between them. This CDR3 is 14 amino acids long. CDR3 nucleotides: TGCAGTGCTAGAGTCAGAGGGGCATACTATGGCTACACCTTC. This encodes CSARVRGAYYGYTF.

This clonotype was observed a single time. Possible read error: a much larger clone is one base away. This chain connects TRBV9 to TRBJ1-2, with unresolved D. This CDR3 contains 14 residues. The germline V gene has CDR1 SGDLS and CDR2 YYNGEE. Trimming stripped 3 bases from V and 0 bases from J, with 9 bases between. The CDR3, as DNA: TGTGCCAGCAGCGGAGCGTTGACTAACTATGGCTACACCTTC. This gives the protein CASSGALTNYGYTF.

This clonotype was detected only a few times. The CDR3 protein is CASSLLIAGGSTDTQYF. In nucleotides, the CDR3 is TGCGCCAGCAGCTTGCTAATAGCGGGGGGGAGCACAGATACGCAGTATTTT. The rearrangement links TRBV5-1 to TRBJ2-3; 11 bases match TRBD2. This CDR3 contains 17 residues. J gave up 0 bases and V 1 base, and 4 bases lay outside the gene matches. CDR1 is SGHRS, CDR2 YFSETQ, per germline.

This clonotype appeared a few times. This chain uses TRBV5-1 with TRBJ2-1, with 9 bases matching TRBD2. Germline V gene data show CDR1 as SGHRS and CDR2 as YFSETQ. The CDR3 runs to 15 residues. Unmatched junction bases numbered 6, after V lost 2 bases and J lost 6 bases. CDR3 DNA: TGCGCCAGCAGCTTAAAACAGCGGGAGGTCAATGAGCAGTTCTTC. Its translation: CASSLKQREVNEQFF.

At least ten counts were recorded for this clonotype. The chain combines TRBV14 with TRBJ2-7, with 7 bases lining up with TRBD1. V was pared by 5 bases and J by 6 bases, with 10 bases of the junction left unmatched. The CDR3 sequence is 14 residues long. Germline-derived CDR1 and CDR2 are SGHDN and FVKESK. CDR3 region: CASSTGVYRSEQYF. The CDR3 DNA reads TGTGCCAGCAGCACAGGGGTGTATCGATCCGAGCAGTACTTC.

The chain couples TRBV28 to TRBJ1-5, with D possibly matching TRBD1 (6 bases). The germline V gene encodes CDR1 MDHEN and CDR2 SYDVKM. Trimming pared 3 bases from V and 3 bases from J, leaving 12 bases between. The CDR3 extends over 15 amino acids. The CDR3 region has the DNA TGTGCCAGCAGTTTCCCACAGGGTCCCAATCAGCCCCAGCATTTT. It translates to CASSFPQGPNQPQHF.

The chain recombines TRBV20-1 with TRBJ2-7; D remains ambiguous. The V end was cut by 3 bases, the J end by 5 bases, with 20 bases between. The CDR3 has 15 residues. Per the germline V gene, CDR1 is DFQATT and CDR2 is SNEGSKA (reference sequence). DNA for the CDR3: TGCAGTGCTAGGGGCAGACAAACATCTATCAACGAGCAGTACTTC. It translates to CSARGRQTSINEQYF.

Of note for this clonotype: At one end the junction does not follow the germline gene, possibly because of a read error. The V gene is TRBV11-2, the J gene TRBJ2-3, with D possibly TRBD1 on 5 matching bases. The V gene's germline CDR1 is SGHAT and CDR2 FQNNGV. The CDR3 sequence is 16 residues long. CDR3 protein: CASSLGAGVTTDTRYF. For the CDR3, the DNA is TGTGCCAGCAGCTTAGGAGCCGGTGTTACGACAGATACGCGGTATTTT.

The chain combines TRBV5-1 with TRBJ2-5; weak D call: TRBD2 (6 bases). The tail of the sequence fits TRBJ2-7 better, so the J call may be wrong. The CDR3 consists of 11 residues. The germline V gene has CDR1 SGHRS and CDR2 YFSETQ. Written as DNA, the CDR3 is TGCGCTAGCGGCTTGAACGACGAGCAGTACTTC. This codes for CASGLNDEQYF.

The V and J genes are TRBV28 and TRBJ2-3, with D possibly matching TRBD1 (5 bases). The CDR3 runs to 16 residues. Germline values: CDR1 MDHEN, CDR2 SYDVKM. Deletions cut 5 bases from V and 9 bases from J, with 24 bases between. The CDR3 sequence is CASSEAVRVGFGTQYF. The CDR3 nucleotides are TGTGCCAGCAGTGAAGCAGTCAGGGTTGGGTTCGGGACGCAGTATTTT.

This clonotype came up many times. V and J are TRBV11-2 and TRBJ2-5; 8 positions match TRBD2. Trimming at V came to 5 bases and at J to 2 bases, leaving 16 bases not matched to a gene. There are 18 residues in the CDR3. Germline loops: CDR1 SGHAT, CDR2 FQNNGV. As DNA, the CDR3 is TGTGCCAGCAGCCCCCGCATTAGCGGGGAGTTACGACAAGAGACCCAGTACTTC. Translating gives CASSPRISGELRQETQYF.

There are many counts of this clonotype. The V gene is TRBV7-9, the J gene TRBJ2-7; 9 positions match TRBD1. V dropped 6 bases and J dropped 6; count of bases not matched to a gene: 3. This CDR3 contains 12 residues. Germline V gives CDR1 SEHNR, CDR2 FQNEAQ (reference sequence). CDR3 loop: CASSGTGIEQYF. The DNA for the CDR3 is TGTGCCAGCAGTGGGACAGGGATCGAGCAGTACTTC.

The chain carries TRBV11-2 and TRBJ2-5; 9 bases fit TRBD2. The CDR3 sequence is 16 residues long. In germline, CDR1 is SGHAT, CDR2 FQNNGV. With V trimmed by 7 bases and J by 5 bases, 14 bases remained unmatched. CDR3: CASINSLAGPGETQYF. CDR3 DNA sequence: TGTGCCAGCATCAATAGCCTAGCGGGGCCGGGGGAGACCCAGTACTTC.